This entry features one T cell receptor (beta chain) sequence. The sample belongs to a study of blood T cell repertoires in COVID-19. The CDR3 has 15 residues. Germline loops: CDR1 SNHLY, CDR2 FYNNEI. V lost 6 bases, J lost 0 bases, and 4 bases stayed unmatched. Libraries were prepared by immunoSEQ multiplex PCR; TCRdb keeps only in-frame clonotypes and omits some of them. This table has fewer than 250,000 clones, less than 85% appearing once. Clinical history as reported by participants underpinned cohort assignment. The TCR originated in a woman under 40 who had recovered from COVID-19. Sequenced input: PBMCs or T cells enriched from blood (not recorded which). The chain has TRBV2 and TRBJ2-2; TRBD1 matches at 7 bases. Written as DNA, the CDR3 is TGTGCCAGCAGAGGGACAGTCTCGAACACCGGGGAGCTGTTTTTT. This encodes CASRGTVSNTGELFF.